The sequence of this TCR beta chain was determined in a study of blood T cells in healthy people across ages. Regarding the study as a whole: Across the age range, TCR beta diversity per million T cells fell in a roughly linear way. PBMCs were not sorted, which prevented a conclusive comparison of naive versus antigen-experienced cells. In the absence of known donor CMV status, changes in expanded clonotypes were possibly confounded. Estimated diversity, derived from one million T cells, was regarded as an underestimate.

Germline CDR1 and CDR2: SGHTA and FQGNSA. The CDR3 covers 15 residues. V was trimmed by 4 bases and J by 7 bases, leaving 20 bases between them. On this clonotype itself: Antigen: not known.

The use of a sample-barcoded 5' primer and a J-beta primer mix characterized a second PCR of roughly 6 to 11 cycles. A single record per CDR3 protein comes from TCRdb applying MiXCR to the 5' RACE reads. The sample gives about 1,000,000 distinct CDR3 sequences, 35% to 55% of which show up once; about 20% is in the top ten. The chain joins TRBV7-2 to TRBJ2-7, with a tentative D call TRBD2 (6 bases). This receptor was taken from a woman aged 60-75 years in good health. Sample: blood. The CDR3 DNA follows: TGTGCCAGCAGCTCCTCGGGGCTAGCGATAGGTGAGCAGTACTTC. This sequence encodes CASSSSGLAIGEQYF.